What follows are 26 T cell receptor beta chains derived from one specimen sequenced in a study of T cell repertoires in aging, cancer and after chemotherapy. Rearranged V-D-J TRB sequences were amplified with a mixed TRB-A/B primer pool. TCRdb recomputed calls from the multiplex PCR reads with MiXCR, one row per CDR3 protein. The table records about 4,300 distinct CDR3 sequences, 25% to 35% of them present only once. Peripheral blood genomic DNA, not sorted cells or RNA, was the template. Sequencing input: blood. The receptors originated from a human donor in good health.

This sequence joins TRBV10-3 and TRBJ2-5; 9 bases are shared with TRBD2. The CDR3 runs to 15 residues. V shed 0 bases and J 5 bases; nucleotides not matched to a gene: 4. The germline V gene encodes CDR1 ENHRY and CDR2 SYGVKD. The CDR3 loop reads CAISESGLAGETQYF. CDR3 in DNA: TGTGCCATCAGTGAGTCGGGACTAGCAGGCGAGACCCAGTACTTC.

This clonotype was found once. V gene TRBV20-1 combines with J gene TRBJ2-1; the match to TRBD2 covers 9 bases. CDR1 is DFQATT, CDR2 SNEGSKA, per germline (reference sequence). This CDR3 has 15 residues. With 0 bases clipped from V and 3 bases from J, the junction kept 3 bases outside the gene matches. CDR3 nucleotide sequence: TGCAGTGCTAGAGATTTACTAGCGGGCTACAATGAGCAGTTCTTC. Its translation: CSARDLLAGYNEQFF.

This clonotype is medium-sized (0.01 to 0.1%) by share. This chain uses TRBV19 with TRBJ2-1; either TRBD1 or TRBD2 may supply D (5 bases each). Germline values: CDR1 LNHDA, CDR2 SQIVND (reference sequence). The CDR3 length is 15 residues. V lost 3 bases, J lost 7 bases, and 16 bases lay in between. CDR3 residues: CASSMRRGSGNEQFF. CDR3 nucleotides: TGTGCCAGTAGTATGCGCCGGGGCAGTGGAAATGAGCAGTTCTTC.

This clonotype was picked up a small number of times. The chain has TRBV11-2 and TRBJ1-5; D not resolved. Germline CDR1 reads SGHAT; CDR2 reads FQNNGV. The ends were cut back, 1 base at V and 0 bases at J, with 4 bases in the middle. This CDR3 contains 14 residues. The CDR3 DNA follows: TGTGCCAGCAGCTTAGGACCTAGCAATCAGCCCCAGCATTTT. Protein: CASSLGPSNQPQHF.

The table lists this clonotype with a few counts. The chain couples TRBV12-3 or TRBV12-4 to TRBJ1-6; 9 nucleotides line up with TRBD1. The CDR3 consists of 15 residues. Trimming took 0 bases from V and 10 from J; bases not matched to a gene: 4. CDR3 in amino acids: CASSLAGTGYSPLHF. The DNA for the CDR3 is TGTGCCAGCAGTTTAGCGGGGACAGGGTACTCACCCCTCCACTTT.

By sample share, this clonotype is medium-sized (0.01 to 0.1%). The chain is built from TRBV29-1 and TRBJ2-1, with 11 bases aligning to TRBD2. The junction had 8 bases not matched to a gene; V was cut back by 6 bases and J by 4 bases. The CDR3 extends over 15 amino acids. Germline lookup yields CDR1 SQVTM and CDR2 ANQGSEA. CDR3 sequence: CSVTPGLADYNEQFF. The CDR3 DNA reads TGCAGCGTCACGCCGGGACTAGCGGATTACAATGAGCAGTTCTTC.

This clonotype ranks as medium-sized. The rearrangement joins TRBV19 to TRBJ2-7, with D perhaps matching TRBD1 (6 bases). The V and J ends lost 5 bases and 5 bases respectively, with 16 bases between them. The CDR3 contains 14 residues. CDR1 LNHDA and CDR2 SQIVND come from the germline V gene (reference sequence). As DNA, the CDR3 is TGTGCCAGTAGTGCCGCGGACAGCCGACACGAGCAGTACTTC. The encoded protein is CASSAADSRHEQYF.

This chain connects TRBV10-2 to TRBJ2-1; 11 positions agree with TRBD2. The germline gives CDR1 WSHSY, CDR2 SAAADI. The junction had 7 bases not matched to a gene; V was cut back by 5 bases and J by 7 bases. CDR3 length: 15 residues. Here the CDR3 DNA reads TGCGCCAGCAGTTCCGTAGCGGGAGGGCCTAATGAGCAGTTCTTC. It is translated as CASSSVAGGPNEQFF.

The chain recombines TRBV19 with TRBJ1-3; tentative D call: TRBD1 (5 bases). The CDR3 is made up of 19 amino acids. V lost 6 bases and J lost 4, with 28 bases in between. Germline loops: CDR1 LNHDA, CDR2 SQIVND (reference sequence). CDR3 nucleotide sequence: TGTGCCAGTAGCCGACAATCCGGGACTTTCACCCTGGGAGGAAACACCATATATTTT. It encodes CASSRQSGTFTLGGNTIYF.

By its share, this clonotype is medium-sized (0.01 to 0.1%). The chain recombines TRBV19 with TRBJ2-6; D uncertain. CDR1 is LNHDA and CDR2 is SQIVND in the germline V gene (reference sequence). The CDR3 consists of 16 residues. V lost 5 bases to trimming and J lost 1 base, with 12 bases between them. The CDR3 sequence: CASSQTPPSGANVLTF. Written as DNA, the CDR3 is TGTGCCAGTAGTCAGACCCCCCCTTCTGGGGCCAACGTCCTGACTTTC.

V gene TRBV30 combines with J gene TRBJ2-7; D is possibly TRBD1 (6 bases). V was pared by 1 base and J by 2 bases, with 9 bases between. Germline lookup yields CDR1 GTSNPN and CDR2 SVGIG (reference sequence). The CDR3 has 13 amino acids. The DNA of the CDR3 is TGTGCCTGGAGTGGACAGGATGCCTACGAGCAGTACTTC. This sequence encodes CAWSGQDAYEQYF.

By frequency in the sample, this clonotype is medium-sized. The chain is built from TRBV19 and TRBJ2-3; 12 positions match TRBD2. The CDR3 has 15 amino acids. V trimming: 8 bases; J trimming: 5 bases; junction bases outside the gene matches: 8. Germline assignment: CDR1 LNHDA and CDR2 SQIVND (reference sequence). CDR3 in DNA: TGTGCCAGTTCGAAGACTAGCGGGAGTTTAGATACGCAGTATTTT. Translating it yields CASSKTSGSLDTQYF. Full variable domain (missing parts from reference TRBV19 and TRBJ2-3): DGGITQSPKYLFRKEGQNVTLSCEQNLNHDAMYWYRQDPGQGLRLIYYSQIVNDFQKGDIAEGYSVSREKKESFPLTVTSAQKNPTAFYLCASSKTSGSLDTQYFGPGTRLTVL.

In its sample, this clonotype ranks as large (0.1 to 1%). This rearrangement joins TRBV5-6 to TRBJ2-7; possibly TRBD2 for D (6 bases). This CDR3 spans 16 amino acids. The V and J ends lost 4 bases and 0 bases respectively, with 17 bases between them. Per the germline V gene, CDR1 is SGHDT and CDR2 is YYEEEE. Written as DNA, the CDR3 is TGTGCCAGCAGCCCCGGAACGGGACTTTACTCCTACGAGCAGTACTTC. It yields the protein CASSPGTGLYSYEQYF.

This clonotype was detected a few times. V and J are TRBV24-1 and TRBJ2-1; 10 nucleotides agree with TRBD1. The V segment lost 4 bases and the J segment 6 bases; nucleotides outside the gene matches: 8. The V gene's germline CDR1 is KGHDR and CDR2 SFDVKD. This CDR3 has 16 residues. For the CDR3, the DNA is TGTGCCACCAGTGAGTCCGGGACAGGGGTCCCCAATGAGCAGTTCTTC. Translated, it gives CATSESGTGVPNEQFF.

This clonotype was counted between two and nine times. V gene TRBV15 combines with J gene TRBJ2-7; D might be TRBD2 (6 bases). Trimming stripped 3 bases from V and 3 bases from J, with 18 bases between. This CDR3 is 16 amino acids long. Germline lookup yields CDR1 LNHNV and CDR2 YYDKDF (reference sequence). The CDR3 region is CATSRGGWEANYEQYF. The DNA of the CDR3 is TGTGCCACCAGCAGGGGGGGATGGGAGGCCAACTACGAGCAGTACTTC.

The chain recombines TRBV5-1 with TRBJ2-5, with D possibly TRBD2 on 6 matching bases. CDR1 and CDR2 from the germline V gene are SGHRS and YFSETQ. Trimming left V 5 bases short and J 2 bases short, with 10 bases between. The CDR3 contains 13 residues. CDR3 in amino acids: CASRTGVQETQYF. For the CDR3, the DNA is TGCGCCAGCAGGACGGGGGTACAAGAGACCCAGTACTTC.

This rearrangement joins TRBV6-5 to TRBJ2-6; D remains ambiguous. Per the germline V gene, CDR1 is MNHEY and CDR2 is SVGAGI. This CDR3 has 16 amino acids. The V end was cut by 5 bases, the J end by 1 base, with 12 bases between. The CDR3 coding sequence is TGTGCCAGCAGTCACCGGGCCCCATCTGGGGCCAACGTCCTGACTTTC. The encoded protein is CASSHRAPSGANVLTF.

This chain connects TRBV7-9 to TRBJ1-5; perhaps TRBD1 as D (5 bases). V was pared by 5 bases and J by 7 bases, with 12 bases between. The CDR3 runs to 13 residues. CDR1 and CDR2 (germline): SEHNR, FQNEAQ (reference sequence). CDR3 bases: TGTGCCAGCAGCGCCAGGGTTTTCCAGCCCCAGCATTTT. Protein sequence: CASSARVFQPQHF.

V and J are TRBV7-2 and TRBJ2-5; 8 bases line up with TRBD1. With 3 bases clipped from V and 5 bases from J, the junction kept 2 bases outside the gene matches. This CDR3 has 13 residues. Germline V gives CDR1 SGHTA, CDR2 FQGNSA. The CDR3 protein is CASSFTGGETQYF. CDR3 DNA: TGTGCCAGCAGCTTTACAGGGGGGGAGACCCAGTACTTC.

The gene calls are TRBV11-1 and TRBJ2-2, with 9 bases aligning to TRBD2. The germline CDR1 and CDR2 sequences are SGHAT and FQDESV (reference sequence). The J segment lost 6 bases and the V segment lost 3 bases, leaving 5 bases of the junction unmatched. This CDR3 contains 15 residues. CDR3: CASSLVAGGPGELFF. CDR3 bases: TGTGCCAGCAGCTTGGTTGCGGGAGGGCCCGGGGAGCTGTTTTTT.

CDR3 DNA: TGCAGTGCTAGCCGTCCCGGGAGCTCCTACGAGCAGTACTTC. Its protein is CSASRPGSSYEQYF. The chain links TRBV20-1 to TRBJ2-7; D possibly corresponds to TRBD2 (6 bases). V dropped 3 bases and J dropped 0 bases, with 12 bases sitting between them. Germline assignment: CDR1 DFQATT and CDR2 SNEGSKA (reference sequence). This CDR3 spans 14 amino acids.

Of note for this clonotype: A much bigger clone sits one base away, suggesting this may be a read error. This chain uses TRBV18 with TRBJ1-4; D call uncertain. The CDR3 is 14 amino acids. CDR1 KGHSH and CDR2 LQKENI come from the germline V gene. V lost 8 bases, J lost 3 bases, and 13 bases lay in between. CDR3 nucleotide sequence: TGTGCCAGCGCGTGCGCTGGGGCTAATGAAAAACTGTTTTTT. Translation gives CASACAGANEKLFF. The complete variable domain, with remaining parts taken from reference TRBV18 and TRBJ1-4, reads NAGVMQNPRHLVRRRGQEARLRCSPMKGHSHVYWYRQLPEEGLKFMVYLQKENIIDESGMPKERFSAEFPKEGPSILRIQQVVRGDSAAYFCASACAGANEKLFFGSGTQLSVL.

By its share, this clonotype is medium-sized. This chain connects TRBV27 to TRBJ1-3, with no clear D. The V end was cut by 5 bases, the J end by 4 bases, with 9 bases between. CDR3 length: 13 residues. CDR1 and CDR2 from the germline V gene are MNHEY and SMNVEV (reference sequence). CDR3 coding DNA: TGTGCCAGCAGTCCAGCCGCAGGAAACACCATATATTTT. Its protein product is CASSPAAGNTIYF.

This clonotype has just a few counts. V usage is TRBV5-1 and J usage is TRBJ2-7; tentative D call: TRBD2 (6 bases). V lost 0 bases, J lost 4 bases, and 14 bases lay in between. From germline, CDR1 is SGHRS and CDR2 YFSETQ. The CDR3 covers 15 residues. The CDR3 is CASSLGSGESYEQYF. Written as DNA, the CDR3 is TGCGCCAGCAGCTTGGGGTCGGGAGAGTCGTACGAGCAGTACTTC.

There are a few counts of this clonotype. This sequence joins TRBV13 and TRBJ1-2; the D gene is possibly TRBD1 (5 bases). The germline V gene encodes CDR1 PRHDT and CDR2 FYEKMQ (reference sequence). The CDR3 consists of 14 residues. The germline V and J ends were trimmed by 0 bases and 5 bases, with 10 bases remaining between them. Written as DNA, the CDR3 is TGTGCCAGCAGCTTAGGTACGGGACGATATGGCTACACCTTC. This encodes CASSLGTGRYGYTF.

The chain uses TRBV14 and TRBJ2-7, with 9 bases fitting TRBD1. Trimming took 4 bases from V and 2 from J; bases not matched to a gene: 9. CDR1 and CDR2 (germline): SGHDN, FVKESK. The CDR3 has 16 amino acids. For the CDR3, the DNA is TGTGCCAGCAGCCCCCTGGGGACAGGGAACACCTACGAGCAGTACTTC. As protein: CASSPLGTGNTYEQYF.